This is a list of T cell receptor beta chains from one sample in a study of blood T cell repertoires in COVID-19. TCRdb keeps only in-frame clones here, not all; method: immunoSEQ multiplex PCR. Seen here are 150,000 to 200,000 clones, 74% observed once, and the top ten hold approximately 3%. Sequencing used peripheral blood. These receptors came from an elderly woman with acute or convalescent COVID-19. CDR3s include the opening cysteine and the closing phenylalanine or tryptophan. Each record gives: J gene, clone size, V gene, D gene, CDR3 DNA, CDR3 protein. D genes are given only for firm matches. The size entry is marked missing in some rows and otherwise reads once, few, many or a size class.

TRBJ1-2 | NA | TRBV28 | TRBD1 | TGTGCCAGCAGTTCACAGGGGTGGGTCTACACCTTC | CASSSQGWVYTF
TRBJ2-1 | NA | TRBV5-1 | TRBD2 | TGCGCCAGCAGGGCGCGGACTAGCGGTTACAATGAGCAGTTCTTC | CASRARTSGYNEQFF
TRBJ2-1 | NA | TRBV6-1 | NA | TGTGCCAGCAGTGATTTGGACAGCTCCTACAATGAGCAGTTCTTC | CASSDLDSSYNEQFF
TRBJ2-5 | NA | TRBV6-2/TRBV6-3 | NA | TGTGCCAGCAGTCCGCTCCACAGGGTCGCAGAGACCCAGTACTTC | CASSPLHRVAETQYF
TRBJ2-3 | NA | TRBV5-4 | NA | TGTGCCAGCAGCTTTGCGGGGACTGGAGACACAGATACGCAGTATTTT | CASSFAGTGDTDTQYF
TRBJ1-1 | NA | TRBV5-6 | NA | TGTGCCAGCAGCCAAACAGGGTATGTCACTGAAGCTTTCTTT | CASSQTGYVTEAFF
TRBJ2-5 | NA | TRBV12-3/TRBV12-4 | NA | TGTGCCAGCAGTTCCCAAGCAGAGACCCAGTACTTC | CASSSQAETQYF
TRBJ2-1 | NA | TRBV9 | NA | TGTGCCAGCAGCGTAGATTCAGGTGATGAGCAGTTCTTC | CASSVDSGDEQFF
TRBJ2-1 | NA | TRBV19 | NA | TGTGCCAGTAGTACCCGGACTCTGAACAATGAGCAGTTCTTC | CASSTRTLNNEQFF
TRBJ2-7 | NA | TRBV18 | TRBD2 | TGTGCCAGCTCGGAACTAGCGGGAGACGAGCAGTACTTC | CASSELAGDEQYF
TRBJ2-7 | NA | TRBV7-9 | NA | TGTGCCAGCAGCCCCCGCTCCTACGAGCAGTACTTC | CASSPRSYEQYF
TRBJ1-2 | NA | TRBV5-6 | NA | TGTGCCAGCAGCCCCGGACAGAGCTATGGCTACACCTTC | CASSPGQSYGYTF
TRBJ2-3 | NA | TRBV5-1 | NA | TGCGCCAGCAGCCGGACAGATGAAGGTTTGTGGGGCCTTACGCAGTATTTT | CASSRTDEGLWGLTQYF
TRBJ2-6 | NA | TRBV3-1/TRBV3-2 | NA | TGTGCCAGCAGCCAACGGGGGTCTGGGGCCAACGTCCTGACTTTC | CASSQRGSGANVLTF
TRBJ2-1 | NA | TRBV7-9 | NA | TGTGCCAGCAGCTTAGGACAGTATAATGAGCAGTTCTTC | CASSLGQYNEQFF
TRBJ2-4 | few | TRBV3-1/TRBV3-2 | NA | TGTGCCAGCAGCCAGAACATAGGGGTAGCCAAAAACATTCAGTACTTC | CASSQNIGVAKNIQYF
TRBJ1-1 | NA | TRBV11-2 | TRBD1 | TGTGCCAGCAGCGCCGGGACAGGGTACTCTGAAGCTTTCTTT | CASSAGTGYSEAFF
TRBJ2-7 | NA | TRBV28 | NA | TGTGCCAGCAGTACTCACTACGAGCAGTACTTC | CASSTHYEQYF
TRBJ2-1 | NA | TRBV5-1 | TRBD2 | TGCGCCAGCAGCCCCCTGCTAGCGGGAGTAAACAATGAGCAGTTCTTC | CASSPLLAGVNNEQFF
TRBJ2-1 | NA | TRBV2 | TRBD2 | TGTGCCAGCAGTGAGGGAGGACTAGCGGGAATCAATGAGCAGTTCTTC | CASSEGGLAGINEQFF